Sequencing of this TCR beta chain was carried out in a study of vaccination and CD4 T cells after COVID-19. Study-level background: Post-vaccine sampling followed dose two by a median about 72 days (range 14 to 241).

Sample treatment: approximately nine-day PBMC culture with coronavirus spike peptide pools or control peptides (ViraFEST assay). Oncomine TCR Beta short-read sequencing was applied to DNA from cultured CD4+ T cells. From CD4+ T cells that had been cultured, genomic DNA was extracted. TCRdb ran MiXCR on the PCR reads and lists one entry per CDR3 protein. The sample yields 9,000 to 15,000 distinct CDR3 sequences, around a third seen once. In regard to this clonotype: As yet, its antigen is unknown.

The sequenced sample was CD4+ T cells from blood, cultured in vitro, obtained before SARS-CoV-2 vaccination. The source is a human donor who received a COVID-19 vaccine.

CDR3 region: CSARTGGFSTDTQYF. Here the CDR3 DNA reads TGCAGTGCTAGGACGGGGGGGTTCAGCACAGATACGCAGTATTTT. The V and J genes are TRBV20-1 and TRBJ2-3, with TRBD2 matching 8 bases. V shed 3 bases and J 0 bases; nucleotides not matched to a gene: 5. The CDR3 sequence is 15 residues long. Germline V gene sequence: CDR1 DFQATT, CDR2 SNEGSKA (reference sequence).